The clone carrying this T cell receptor beta chain was detected only a few times. Its specificity is not known. This sample stems from a study of T cell responses to AZD1222 COVID-19 vaccine. Whole-study results and caveats: The donor cohort was predominantly white British with a female majority, and clonal diversity may have been underestimated. With two AZD1222 doses given, Spike-specific TCR breadth and depth both rose.

The method was immunoSEQ multiplex PCR; TCRdb's version includes in-frame clones alone and lacks a portion of them. The sample has 150,000 to 200,000 clones, about 90% seen once. Second doses that came at about 4 or about 12 weeks were put together. The sample in question was peripheral blood, obtained 28 days after the second AZD1222 dose. This sequence was found in an adult who received the AZD1222 COVID-19 vaccine.

The CDR3 loop is CSASMEEPYEQYF. CDR3 DNA sequence: TGCAGTGCTAGTATGGAAGAACCCTACGAGCAGTACTTC. V and J are TRBV20-1 and TRBJ2-7; no firm D call. Trimming stripped 3 bases from V and 2 bases from J, with 11 bases between. The CDR3 consists of 13 residues. The germline CDR1 and CDR2 sequences are DFQATT and SNEGSKA (reference sequence).